Presented here are 7 T cell receptor beta chains from one specimen sequenced in a study of blood T cell repertoires in COVID-19. Profiled with immunoSEQ multiplex PCR; TCRdb holds only in-frame clones, not every one. The data contain about 100,000 clones, approximately 86% of them singletons. The sequencing input was PBMCs or T cells enriched from blood (not recorded which). Receptors originate from a woman aged 45-60 years who had recovered from COVID-19.

The chain recombines TRBV19 with TRBJ2-3, with 7 bases lining up with TRBD1. Per germline, CDR1 LNHDA and CDR2 SQIVND (reference sequence). The V segment lost 5 bases and the J segment 0 bases; nucleotides outside the gene matches: 8. The CDR3 consists of 16 residues. The CDR3 nucleotides read TGTGCCAGTAGTGTTTACAGGGGAGCGAGCACAGATACGCAGTATTTT. Encoded protein: CASSVYRGASTDTQYF.

The chain is built from TRBV4-1 and TRBJ2-7; 8 bases map to TRBD1. V lost 3 bases to trimming and J lost 2 bases; unmatched junction nucleotides: 3. Germline CDR1 and CDR2: MGHRA and YSYEKL. CDR3 size: 14 residues. CDR3 sequence reads: CASSQIQGAYEQYF. In DNA form, the CDR3 reads TGCGCCAGCAGCCAGATACAGGGGGCCTACGAGCAGTACTTC.

This sequence joins TRBV29-1 and TRBJ2-3; 8 bases are a match to TRBD2. The CDR3 runs to 12 residues. With V trimmed by 6 bases and J by 4 bases, 3 bases remained unmatched. Germline loops: CDR1 SQVTM, CDR2 ANQGSEA. This chain's CDR3 is CSVAAGADTQYF. In nucleotides, the CDR3 is TGCAGCGTGGCAGCGGGGGCAGATACGCAGTATTTT.

The V and J genes are TRBV5-1 and TRBJ2-2; 12 positions match TRBD2. CDR1 is SGHRS, CDR2 YFSETQ, per germline. CDR3 length: 15 amino acids. The junction had 4 bases not matched to a gene; V was cut back by 4 bases and J by 6 bases. DNA for the CDR3: TGCGCCAGCAGCGCGACTAGCGGGAGTCCCGGGGAGCTGTTTTTT. This codes for CASSATSGSPGELFF.

The gene calls are TRBV6-5 and TRBJ2-5, with 7 nucleotides matching TRBD1. Unmatched junction bases numbered 10, after V lost 5 bases and J lost 4 bases. Germline CDR1 is MNHEY and CDR2 is SVGAGI. The CDR3 length is 15 residues. The CDR3 DNA reads TGTGCCAGCAGTCCGCTAGTACAGGGGCCAGAGACCCAGTACTTC. Amino acids: CASSPLVQGPETQYF.

The chain employs TRBV6-5 and TRBJ2-5; TRBD1 aligns across 12 bases. The CDR3 spans 14 residues. Per germline, CDR1 MNHEY and CDR2 SVGAGI. After removal of 6 bases from V and 5 bases from J, the junction contained 4 bases not matched to a gene. In nucleotides, the CDR3 is TGTGCCAGCAGAAGGGGACAGGGGGCGGAGACCCAGTACTTC. The encoded protein is CASRRGQGAETQYF.

The rearrangement joins TRBV28 to TRBJ2-3; D remains ambiguous. The CDR3 has 12 amino acids. The germline V gene encodes CDR1 MDHEN and CDR2 SYDVKM. The V and J ends lost 4 bases and 4 bases respectively, with 6 bases between them. In nucleotides, the CDR3 is TGTGCCAGCAGTTCAGGTTCAGATACGCAGTATTTT. Its translation: CASSSGSDTQYF.